These 8 T cell receptor beta chains originate from one sample sequenced in a study of T cell responses to AZD1222 COVID-19 vaccine. Produced via immunoSEQ multiplex PCR; TCRdb's table is partial and in-frame only. The sample lists 120,000 to 150,000 clones, less than 95% occurring once. The material sequenced was peripheral blood, taken on day 0 of AZD1222 vaccination. Source of these receptors: an adult in good health.

In this sample, this clone turned up once. The V call is TRBV7-2, the J call TRBJ2-2; 7 bases line up with TRBD2. Germline CDR1 is SGHTA and CDR2 is FQGNSA. J lost 6 bases, V lost 2 bases, and 12 bases had no gene match. CDR3 length: 17 residues. In DNA form, the CDR3 reads TGTGCCAGCAGCTTACGCCTCCTAGCGGAGATAGCCGGGGAGCTGTTTTTT. Translating gives CASSLRLLAEIAGELFF.

The V call is TRBV20-1, the J call TRBJ1-1, with D unclear. Deletions cut 6 bases from V and 3 bases from J, with 5 bases between. From germline, CDR1 is DFQATT and CDR2 SNEGSKA (reference sequence). The CDR3 has 10 residues. CDR3 coding DNA: TGCAGTGCCCATGACACTGAAGCTTTCTTT. Translation gives CSAHDTEAFF.

The chain carries TRBV2 and TRBJ1-1, with D unresolved. Trimming took 3 bases from V and 1 from J, leaving 15 bases between them. CDR1 and CDR2 (germline): SNHLY, FYNNEI. The CDR3 has 16 amino acids. CDR3 bases: TGTGCCAGCAGTGAGAGGTCCAGTTGGGAGAACACTGAAGCTTTCTTT. It encodes CASSERSSWENTEAFF.

The chain links TRBV28 to TRBJ2-7, with D hard to call. CDR3 length: 13 amino acids. Trimming left V 6 bases short and J 1 base short, with 10 bases between. The germline V gene has CDR1 MDHEN and CDR2 SYDVKM. The CDR3 here is CASRVRGSYEQYF. As DNA, the CDR3 is TGTGCCAGCAGAGTCCGAGGTTCCTACGAGCAGTACTTC.

V and J are TRBV19 and TRBJ2-2; no clear D. From germline, CDR1 is LNHDA and CDR2 SQIVND (reference sequence). The CDR3 has 14 residues. V was trimmed by 1 base and J by 6 bases, leaving 9 bases between them. CDR3 loop: CASSIARWAGELFF. DNA for the CDR3: TGTGCCAGTAGTATAGCCAGGTGGGCCGGGGAGCTGTTTTTT.

The chain carries TRBV3-1 (or the pseudogene TRBV3-2) and TRBJ1-3; D not resolved. V lost 1 base, J lost 4 bases, and 8 bases lay in between. Germline assignment: CDR1 LGHDT and CDR2 YNNKEL (reference sequence). The CDR3 is 14 amino acids. CDR3 protein: CASSQGGPGNTIYF. For the CDR3, the DNA is TGTGCCAGCAGCCAAGGAGGACCGGGAAACACCATATATTTT.

This rearrangement joins TRBV25-1 to TRBJ1-6, with D unresolved. The V gene's germline CDR1 is MGHDK and CDR2 SYGVNS. The CDR3 sequence is 14 residues long. V was clipped by 3 bases and J by 7 bases, with 10 bases between them. In nucleotides, the CDR3 is TGTGCCAGCAGTGACAGTAGGGCAAATTCACCCCTCCACTTT. Protein product: CASSDSRANSPLHF.

V usage is TRBV13 and J usage is TRBJ2-7, with 7 nucleotides matching TRBD1. The CDR3 contains 13 residues. Germline lookup yields CDR1 PRHDT and CDR2 FYEKMQ (reference sequence). The V gene end was trimmed by 6 bases and the J gene end by 2 bases; junction bases not matched to a gene: 4. The CDR3, as DNA: TGTGCCAGCAGGTTGCAGGGGGCCTACGAGCAGTACTTC. This encodes CASRLQGAYEQYF. Variable domain in full (rest from reference TRBV13 and TRBJ2-7): AAGVIQSPRHLIKEKRETATLKCYPIPRHDTVYWYQQGPGQDPQFLISFYEKMQSDKGSIPDRFSAQQFSDYHSELNMSSLELGDSALYFCASRLQGAYEQYFGPGTRLTVT.